This record looks at one T cell receptor (beta chain) sequence and its context. The data derive from a study of T cell changes during pregnancy in multiple sclerosis. The CDR3 covers 15 residues. V dropped 6 bases and J dropped 10; count of bases not matched to a gene: 13. The germline V gene has CDR1 SNHLY and CDR2 FYNNEI. Produced via immunoSEQ multiplex PCR; TCRdb's table is partial and in-frame only. Altogether roughly 50,000 clones are present, approximately 92% being singletons, with the ten largest covering 0.65% to 0.7%. This TCR derives from a female donor with multiple sclerosis, enrolled in a pregnancy study. This chain uses TRBV2 with TRBJ2-1; 9 positions match TRBD2. The sequences come from CD4+ T cells from peripheral blood mononuclear cells, collected in the third trimester of pregnancy. The CDR3, as DNA: TGTGCCAGCAGCCGGTGGGCGGGAGGGCCCCGGGAGCAGTTCTTC. Translated: CASSRWAGGPREQFF. The entire variable domain, with the rest obtained from reference TRBV2 and TRBJ2-1, is as follows: EPEVTQTPSHQVTQMGQEVILRCVPISNHLYFYWYRQILGQKVEFLVSFYNNEISEKSEIFDDQFSVERPDGSNFTLKIRSTKLEDSAMYFCASSRWAGGPREQFFGPGTRLTVL.